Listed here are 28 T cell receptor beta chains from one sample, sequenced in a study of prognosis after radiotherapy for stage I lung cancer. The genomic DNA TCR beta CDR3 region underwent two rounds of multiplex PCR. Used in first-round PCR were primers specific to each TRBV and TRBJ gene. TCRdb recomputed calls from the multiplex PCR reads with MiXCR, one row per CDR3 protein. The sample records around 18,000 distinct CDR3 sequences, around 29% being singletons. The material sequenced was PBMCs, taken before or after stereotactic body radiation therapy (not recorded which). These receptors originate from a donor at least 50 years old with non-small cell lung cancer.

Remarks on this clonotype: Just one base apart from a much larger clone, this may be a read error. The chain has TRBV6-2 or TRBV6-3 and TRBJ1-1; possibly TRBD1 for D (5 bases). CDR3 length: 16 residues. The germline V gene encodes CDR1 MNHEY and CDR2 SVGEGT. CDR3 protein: CVSSDRRLGGGTEAFF. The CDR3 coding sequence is TGTGTCAGCAGTGATCGCCGCCTCGGGGGTGGCACTGAAGCTTTCTTT.

CDR3 nucleotide sequence: TGTGCCAGCAGGGGACTAAAAGCTGGCGCTTTCTTCGGTGACCAGTTCTTC. It specifies CASRGLKAGAFFGDQFF. The chain recombines TRBV2 with TRBJ2-1; 7 nucleotides match TRBD2. V lost 6 bases to trimming and J lost 13 bases; unmatched junction nucleotides: 24. The CDR3 consists of 17 residues. Germline V gene sequence: CDR1 SNHLY, CDR2 FYNNEI.

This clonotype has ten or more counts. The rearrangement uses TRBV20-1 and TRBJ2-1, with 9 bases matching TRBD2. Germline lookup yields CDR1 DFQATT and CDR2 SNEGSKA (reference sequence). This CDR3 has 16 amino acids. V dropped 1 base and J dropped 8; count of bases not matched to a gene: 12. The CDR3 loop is CSARGVSGRTVDEQFF. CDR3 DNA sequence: TGCAGTGCTAGAGGTGTGAGCGGGAGGACGGTTGATGAGCAGTTCTTC.

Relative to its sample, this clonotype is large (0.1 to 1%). DNA for the CDR3: TGTGCCAGCAGCTTAGGTGCTAGCGGGAGGTTCAATGAGCAGTTCTTC. This encodes CASSLGASGRFNEQFF. The rearrangement joins TRBV11-1 to TRBJ2-1; 11 positions match TRBD2. Germline CDR1 reads SGHAT; CDR2 reads FQDESV (reference sequence). Trimming at V came to 1 base and at J to 6 bases, leaving 5 bases not matched to a gene. CDR3 length equals 16 residues.

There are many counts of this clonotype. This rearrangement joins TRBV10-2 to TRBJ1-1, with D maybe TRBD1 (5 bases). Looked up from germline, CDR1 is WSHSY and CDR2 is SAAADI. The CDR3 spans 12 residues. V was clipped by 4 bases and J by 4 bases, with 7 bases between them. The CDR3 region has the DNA TGCGCCAGCAGTGCCGGGGGCACTGAAGCTTTCTTT. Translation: CASSAGGTEAFF.

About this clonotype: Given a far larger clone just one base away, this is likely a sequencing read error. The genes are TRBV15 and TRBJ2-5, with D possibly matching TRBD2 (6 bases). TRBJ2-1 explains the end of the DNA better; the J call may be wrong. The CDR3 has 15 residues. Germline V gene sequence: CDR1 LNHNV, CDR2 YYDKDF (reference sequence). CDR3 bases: TGTGCCACCAGACCCCAACGGGAGTCAGTCAATGAGCAGTTCTTC. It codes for CATRPQRESVNEQFF.

The CDR3 here is CASAPGREQNEQFF. The CDR3 coding sequence is TGTGCTAGTGCACCGGGCAGGGAACAAAATGAGCAGTTCTTC. This chain uses TRBV12-5 with TRBJ2-1; a weak D match, TRBD1 (5 bases). This CDR3 has 14 amino acids. Germline CDR1 and CDR2: LGHNT and FRNRAP. Trimming pared 7 bases from V and 7 bases from J, leaving 17 bases between.

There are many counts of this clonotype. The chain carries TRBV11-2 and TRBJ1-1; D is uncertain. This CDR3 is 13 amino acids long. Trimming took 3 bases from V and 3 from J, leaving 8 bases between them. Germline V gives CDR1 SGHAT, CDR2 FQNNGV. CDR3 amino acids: CASSFGQDTEAFF. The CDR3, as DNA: TGTGCCAGCAGCTTCGGGCAGGACACTGAAGCTTTCTTT.

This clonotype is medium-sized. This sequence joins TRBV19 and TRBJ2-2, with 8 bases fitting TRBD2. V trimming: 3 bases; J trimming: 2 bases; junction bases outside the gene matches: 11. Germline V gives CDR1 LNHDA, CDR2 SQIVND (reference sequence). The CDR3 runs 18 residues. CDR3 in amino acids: CASSIRFTSGFNTGELFF. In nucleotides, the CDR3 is TGTGCCAGTAGTATTCGGTTTACTAGCGGCTTTAACACCGGGGAGCTGTTTTTT.

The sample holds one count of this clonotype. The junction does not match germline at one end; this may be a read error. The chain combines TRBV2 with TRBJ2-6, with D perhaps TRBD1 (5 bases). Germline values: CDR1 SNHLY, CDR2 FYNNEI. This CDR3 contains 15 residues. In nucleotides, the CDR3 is TGTGCCAGCAGGCCATGGGGCTCTTGGGCCAACGTCCTGACTTTC. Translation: CASRPWGSWANVLTF. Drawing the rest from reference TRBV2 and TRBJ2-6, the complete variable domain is EPEVTQTPSHQVTQMGQEVILRCVPISNHLYFYWYRQILGQKVEFLVSFYNNEISEKSEIFDDQFSVERPDGSNFTLKIRSTKLEDSAMYFCASRPWGSWANVLTFGAGSRLTVL.

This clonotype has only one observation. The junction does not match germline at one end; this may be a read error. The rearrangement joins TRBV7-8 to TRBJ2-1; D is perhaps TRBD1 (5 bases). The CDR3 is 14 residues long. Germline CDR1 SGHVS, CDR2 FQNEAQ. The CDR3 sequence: CASSLRVGVNEQLF. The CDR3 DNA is TGTGCCAGTAGCTTAAGAGTAGGGGTTAATGAGCAGTTATTC. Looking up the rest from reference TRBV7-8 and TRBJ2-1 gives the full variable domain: GAGVSQSPRYKVAKRGQDVALRCDPISGHVSLFWYQQALGQGPEFLTYFQNEAQLDKSGLPSDRFFAERPEGSVSTLKIQRTQQEDSAVYLCASSLRVGVNEQLFGPGTRLTVL.

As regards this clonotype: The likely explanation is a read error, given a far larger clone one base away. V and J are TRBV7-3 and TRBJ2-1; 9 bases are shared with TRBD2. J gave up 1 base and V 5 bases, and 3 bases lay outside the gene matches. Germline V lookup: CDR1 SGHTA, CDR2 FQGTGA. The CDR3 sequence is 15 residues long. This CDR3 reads CASSLSGSSYNEQFF. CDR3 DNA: TGTGCCAGCAGCCTTAGCGGGAGTTCCTACAATGAGCAGTTCTTC. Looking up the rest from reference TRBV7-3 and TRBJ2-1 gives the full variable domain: GAGVSQTPSNKVTEKGKYVELRCDPISGHTALYWYRQSLGQGPEFLIYFQGTGAADDSGLPNDRFFAVRPEGSVSTLKIQRTERGDSAVYLCASSLSGSSYNEQFFGPGTRLTVL.

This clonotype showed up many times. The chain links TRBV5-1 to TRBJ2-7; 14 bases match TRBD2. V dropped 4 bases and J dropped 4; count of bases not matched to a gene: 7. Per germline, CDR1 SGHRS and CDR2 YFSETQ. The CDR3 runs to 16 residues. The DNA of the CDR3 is TGCGCCAGCAGCGTAGGGACTAGCGGGAGTCTGTACGAGCAGTACTTC. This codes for CASSVGTSGSLYEQYF. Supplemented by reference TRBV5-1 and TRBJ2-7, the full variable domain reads KAGVTQTPRYLIKTRGQQVTLSCSPISGHRSVSWYQQTPGQGLQFLFEYFSETQRNKGNFPGRFSGRQFSNSRSEMNVSTLELGDSALYLCASSVGTSGSLYEQYFGPGTRLTVT.

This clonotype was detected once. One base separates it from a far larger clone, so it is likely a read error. The CDR3 reads CASSSRGIAADTQYF. The DNA of the CDR3 is TGTGCCAGCAGCTCCAGGGGGATCGCGGCAGATACGCAGTATTTT. The chain has TRBV7-9 and TRBJ2-3, with 7 nucleotides matching TRBD1. Germline V gene data show CDR1 as SEHNR and CDR2 as FQNEAQ (reference sequence). V was pared by 4 bases and J by 4 bases, with 8 bases of the junction left unmatched. The CDR3 has 15 residues. The whole variable domain, filled in from reference TRBV7-9 and TRBJ2-3, reads DTGVSQNPRHKITKRGQNVTFRCDPISEHNRLYWYRQTLGQGPEFLTYFQNEAQLEKSRLLSDRFSAERPKGSFSTLEIQRTEQGDSAMYLCASSSRGIAADTQYFGPGTRLTVL.

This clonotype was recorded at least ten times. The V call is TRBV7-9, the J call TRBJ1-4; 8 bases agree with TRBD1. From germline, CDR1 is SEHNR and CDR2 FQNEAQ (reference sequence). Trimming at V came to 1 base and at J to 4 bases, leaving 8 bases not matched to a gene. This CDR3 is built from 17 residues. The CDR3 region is CASSLVGQGGFNEKLFF. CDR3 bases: TGTGCCAGCAGCTTAGTCGGACAGGGAGGCTTTAATGAAAAACTGTTTTTT.

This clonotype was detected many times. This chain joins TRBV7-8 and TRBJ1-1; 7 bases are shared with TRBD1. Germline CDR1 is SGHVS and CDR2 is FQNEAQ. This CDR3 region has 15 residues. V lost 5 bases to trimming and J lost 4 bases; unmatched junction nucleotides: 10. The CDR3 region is CASSRQGLSGTEAFF. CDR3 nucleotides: TGTGCCAGCAGCAGACAGGGATTGTCGGGCACTGAAGCTTTCTTT. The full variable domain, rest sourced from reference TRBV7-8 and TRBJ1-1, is GAGVSQSPRYKVAKRGQDVALRCDPISGHVSLFWYQQALGQGPEFLTYFQNEAQLDKSGLPSDRFFAERPEGSVSTLKIQRTQQEDSAVYLCASSRQGLSGTEAFFGQGTRLTVV.

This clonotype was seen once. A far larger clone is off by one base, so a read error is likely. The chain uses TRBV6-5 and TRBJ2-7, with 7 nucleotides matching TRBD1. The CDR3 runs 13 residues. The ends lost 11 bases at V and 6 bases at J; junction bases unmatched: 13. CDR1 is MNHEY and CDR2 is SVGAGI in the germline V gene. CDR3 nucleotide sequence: TGTGCCGGCGGCATGACAGGGATGGTCGAGCAGTACTTC. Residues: CAGGMTGMVEQYF.

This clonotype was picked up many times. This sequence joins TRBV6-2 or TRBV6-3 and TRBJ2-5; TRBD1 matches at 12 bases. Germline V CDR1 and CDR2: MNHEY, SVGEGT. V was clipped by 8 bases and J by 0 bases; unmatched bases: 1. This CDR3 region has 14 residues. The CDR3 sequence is CASGTGGNQETQYF. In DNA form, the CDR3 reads TGTGCCAGCGGGACAGGGGGCAACCAAGAGACCCAGTACTTC.

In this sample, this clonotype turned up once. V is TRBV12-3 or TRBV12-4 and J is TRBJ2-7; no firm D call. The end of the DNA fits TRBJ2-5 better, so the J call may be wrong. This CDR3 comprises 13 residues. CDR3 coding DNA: TGTGCCAGCAGTTTAGTGCCAAAAGAGACCCAGTACTTC. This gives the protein CASSLVPKETQYF.

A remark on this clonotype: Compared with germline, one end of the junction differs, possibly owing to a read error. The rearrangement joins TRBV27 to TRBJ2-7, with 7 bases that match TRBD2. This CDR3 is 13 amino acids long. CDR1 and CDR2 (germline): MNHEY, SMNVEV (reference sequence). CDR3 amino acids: CASSFKGGSEKYF. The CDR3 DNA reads TGTGCCAGCAGTTTCAAGGGCGGGAGCGAGAAGTACTTC.

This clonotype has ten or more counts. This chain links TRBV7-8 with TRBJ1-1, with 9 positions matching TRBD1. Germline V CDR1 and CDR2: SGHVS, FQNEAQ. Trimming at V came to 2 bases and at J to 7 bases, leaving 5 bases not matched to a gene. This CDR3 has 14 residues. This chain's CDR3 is CASSLMGQGGEAFF. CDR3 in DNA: TGTGCCAGCAGCTTAATGGGACAGGGTGGTGAAGCTTTCTTT.

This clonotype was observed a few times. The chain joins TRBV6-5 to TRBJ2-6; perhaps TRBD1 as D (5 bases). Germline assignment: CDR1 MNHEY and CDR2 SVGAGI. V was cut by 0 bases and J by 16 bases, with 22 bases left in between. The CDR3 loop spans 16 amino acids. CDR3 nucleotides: TGTGCCAGCAGTTACTCGATGTCCTCTGGGGCCAACGCACTGACTTTC. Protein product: CASSYSMSSGANALTF.

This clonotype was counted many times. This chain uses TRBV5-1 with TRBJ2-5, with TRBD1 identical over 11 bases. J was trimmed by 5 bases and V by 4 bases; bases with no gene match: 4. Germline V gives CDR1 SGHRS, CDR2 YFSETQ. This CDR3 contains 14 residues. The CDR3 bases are TGCGCCAGCAGCGTGGGACAGGGGGTGGAGACCCAGTACTTC. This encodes CASSVGQGVETQYF.

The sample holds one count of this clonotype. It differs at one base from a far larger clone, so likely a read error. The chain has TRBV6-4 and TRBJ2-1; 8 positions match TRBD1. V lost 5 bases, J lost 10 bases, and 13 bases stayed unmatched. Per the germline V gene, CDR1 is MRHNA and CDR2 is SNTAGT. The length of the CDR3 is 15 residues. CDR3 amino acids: CASSYRTGCSREQFF. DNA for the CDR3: TGTGCCAGCAGTTACCGGACAGGGTGCTCTCGGGAGCAGTTCTTC.

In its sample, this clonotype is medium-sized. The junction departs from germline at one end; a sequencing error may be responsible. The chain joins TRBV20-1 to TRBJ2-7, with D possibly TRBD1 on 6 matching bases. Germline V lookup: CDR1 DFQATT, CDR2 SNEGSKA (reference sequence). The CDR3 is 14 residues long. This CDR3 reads CSARDASGAYEQYF. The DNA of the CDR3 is TGCAGTGCCAGAGATGCGTCAGGGGCCTACGAGCAGTACTTC.

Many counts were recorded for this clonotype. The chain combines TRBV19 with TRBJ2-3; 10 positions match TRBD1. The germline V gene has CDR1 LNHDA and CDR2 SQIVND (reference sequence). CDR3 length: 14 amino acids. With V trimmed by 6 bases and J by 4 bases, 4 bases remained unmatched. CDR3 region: CASRDRGRADTQYF. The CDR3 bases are TGTGCCAGTAGAGACAGGGGGCGGGCAGATACGCAGTATTTT.

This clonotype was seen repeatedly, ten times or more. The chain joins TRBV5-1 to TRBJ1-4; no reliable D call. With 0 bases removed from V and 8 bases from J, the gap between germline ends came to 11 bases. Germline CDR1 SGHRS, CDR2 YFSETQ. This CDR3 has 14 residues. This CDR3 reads CASSLGGGGEKLFF. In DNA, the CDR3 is TGCGCCAGCAGCTTGGGTGGTGGAGGGGAAAAACTGTTTTTT.

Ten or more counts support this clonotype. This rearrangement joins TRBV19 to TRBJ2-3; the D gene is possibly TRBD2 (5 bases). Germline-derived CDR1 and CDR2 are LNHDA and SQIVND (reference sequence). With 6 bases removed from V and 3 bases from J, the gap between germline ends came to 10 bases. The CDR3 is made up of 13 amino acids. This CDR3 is CASSPGNTDTQYF. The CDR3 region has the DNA TGTGCCAGTAGCCCCGGGAATACAGATACGCAGTATTTT.